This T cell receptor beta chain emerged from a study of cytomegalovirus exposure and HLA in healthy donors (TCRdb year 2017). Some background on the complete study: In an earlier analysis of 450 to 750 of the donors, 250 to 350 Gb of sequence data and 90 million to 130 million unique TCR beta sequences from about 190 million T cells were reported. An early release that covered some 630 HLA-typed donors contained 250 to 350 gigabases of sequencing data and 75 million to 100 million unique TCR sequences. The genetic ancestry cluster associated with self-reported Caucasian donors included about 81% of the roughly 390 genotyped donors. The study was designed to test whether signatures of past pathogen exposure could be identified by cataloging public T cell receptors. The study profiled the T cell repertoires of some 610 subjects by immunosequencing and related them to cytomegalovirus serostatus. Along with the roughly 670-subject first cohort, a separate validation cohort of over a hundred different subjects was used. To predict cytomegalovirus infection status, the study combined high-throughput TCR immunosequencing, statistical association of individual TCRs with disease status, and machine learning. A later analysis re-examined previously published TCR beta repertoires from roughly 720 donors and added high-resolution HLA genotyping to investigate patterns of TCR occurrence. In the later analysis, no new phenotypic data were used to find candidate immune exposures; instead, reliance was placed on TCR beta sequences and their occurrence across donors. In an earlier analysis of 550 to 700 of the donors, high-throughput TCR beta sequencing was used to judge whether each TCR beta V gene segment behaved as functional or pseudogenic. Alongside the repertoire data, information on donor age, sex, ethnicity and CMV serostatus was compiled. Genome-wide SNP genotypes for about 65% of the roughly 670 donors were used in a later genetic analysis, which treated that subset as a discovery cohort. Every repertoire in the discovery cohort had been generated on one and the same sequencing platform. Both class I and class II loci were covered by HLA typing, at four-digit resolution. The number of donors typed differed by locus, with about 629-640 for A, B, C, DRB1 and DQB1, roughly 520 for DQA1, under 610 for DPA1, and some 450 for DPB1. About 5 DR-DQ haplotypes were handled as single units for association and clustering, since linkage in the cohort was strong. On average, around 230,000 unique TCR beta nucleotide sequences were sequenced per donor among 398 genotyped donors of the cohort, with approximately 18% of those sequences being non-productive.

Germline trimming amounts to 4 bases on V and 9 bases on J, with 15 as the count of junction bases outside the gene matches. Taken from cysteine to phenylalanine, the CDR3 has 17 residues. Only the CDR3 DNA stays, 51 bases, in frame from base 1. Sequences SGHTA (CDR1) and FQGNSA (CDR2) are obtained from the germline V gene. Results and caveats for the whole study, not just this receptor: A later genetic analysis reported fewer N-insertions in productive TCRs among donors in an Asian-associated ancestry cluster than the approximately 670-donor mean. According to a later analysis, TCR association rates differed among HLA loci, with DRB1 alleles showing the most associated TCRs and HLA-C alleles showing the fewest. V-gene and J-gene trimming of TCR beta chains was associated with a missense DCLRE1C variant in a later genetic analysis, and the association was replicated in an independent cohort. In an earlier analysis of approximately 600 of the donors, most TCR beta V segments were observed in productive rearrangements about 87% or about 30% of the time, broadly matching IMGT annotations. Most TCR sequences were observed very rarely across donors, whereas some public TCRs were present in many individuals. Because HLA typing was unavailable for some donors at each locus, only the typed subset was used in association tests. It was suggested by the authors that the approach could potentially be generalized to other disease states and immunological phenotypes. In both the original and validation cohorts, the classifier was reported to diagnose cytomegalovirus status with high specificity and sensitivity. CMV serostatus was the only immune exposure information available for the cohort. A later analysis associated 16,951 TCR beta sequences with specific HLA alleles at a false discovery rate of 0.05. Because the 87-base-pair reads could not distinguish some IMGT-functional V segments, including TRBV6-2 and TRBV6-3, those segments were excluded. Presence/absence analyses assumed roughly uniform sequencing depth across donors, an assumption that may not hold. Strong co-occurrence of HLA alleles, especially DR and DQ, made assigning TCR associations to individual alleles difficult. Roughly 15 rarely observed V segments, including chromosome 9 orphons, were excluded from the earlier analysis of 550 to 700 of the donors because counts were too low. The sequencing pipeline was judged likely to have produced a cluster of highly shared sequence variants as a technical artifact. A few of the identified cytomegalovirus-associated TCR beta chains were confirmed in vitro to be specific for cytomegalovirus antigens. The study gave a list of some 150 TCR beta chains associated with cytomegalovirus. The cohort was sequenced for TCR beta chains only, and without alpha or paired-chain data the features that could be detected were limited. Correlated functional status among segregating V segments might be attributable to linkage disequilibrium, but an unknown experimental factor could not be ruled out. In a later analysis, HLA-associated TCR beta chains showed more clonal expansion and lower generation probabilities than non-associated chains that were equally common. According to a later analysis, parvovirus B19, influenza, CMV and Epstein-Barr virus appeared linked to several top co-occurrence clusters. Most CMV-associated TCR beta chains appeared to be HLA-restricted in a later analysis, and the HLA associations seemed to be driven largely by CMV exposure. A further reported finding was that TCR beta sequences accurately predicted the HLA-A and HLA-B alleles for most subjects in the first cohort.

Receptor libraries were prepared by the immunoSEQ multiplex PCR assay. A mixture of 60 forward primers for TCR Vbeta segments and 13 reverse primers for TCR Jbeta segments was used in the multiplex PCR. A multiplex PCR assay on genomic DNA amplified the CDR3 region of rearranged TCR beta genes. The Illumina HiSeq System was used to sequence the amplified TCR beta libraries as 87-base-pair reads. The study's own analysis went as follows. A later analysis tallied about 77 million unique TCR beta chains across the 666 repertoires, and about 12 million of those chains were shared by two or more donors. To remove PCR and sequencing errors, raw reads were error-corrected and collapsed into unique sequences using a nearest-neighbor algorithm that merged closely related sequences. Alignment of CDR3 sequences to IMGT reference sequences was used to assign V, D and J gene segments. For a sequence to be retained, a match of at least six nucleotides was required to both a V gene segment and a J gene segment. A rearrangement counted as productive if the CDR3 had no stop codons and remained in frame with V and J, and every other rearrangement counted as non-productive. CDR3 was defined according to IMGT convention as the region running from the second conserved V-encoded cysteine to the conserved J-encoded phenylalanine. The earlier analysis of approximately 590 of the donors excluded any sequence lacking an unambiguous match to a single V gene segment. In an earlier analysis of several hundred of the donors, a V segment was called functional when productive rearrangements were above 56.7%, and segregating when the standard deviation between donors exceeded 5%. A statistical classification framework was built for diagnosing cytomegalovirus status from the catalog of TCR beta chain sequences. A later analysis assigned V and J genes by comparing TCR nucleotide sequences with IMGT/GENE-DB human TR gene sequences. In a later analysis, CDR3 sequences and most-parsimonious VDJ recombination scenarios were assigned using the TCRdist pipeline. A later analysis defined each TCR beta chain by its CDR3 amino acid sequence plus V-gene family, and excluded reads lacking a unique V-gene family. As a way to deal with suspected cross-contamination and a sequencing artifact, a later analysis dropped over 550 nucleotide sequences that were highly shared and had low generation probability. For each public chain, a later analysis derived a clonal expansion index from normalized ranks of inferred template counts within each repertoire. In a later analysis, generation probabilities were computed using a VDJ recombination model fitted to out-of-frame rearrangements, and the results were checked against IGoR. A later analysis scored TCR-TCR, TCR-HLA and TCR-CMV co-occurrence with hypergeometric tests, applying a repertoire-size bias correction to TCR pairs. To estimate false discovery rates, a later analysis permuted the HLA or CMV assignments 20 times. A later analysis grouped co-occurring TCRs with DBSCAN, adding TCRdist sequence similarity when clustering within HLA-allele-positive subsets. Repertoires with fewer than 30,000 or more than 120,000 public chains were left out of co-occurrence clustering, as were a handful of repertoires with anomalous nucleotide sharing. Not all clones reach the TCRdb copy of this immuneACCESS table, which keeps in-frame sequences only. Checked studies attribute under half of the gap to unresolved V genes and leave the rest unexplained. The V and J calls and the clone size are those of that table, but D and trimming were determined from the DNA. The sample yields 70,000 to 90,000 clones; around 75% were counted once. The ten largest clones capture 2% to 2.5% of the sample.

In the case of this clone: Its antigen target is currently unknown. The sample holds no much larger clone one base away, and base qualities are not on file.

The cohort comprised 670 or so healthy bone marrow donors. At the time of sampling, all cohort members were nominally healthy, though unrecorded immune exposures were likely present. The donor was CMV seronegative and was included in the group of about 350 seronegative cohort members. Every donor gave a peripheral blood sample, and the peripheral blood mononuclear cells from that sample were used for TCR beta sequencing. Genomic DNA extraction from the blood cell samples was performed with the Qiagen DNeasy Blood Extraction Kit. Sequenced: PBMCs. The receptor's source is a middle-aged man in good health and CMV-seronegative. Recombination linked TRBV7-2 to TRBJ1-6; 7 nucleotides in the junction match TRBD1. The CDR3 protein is CASSSQQATGWLSPLHF. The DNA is TGTGCCAGCAGCTCACAACAGGCGACAGGGTGGCTTTCACCCCTCCACTTT.